This TCR beta chain is from a study of shared clonotypes between healthy human individuals. The study's findings and limits: Represented genetic and exposure-history diversity was restricted by having few donors.

Notes on this clone: The antigen is unknown.

The CDR3 extends over 13 amino acids. From germline, CDR1 is SSHAT and CDR2 FNYEAQ (reference sequence). The V end was cut by 0 bases, the J end by 6 bases, with 9 bases between. Measured with immunoSEQ multiplex PCR; TCRdb has only the in-frame clones, and not every one. The data show about 2.1 million clones, 85% to 95% seen once. Naive CD8 cells comprised CD45RO-negative, CCR7-positively selected cells, excluding terminally differentiated effector memory CD45RA+ cells. This chain joins TRBV7-7 and TRBJ2-7; D is undetermined. The sample consisted of naive CD8+ T cells from PBMCs. The clonotype was recovered from a man between 18 and 29 years old in good health. Some clones in this sample may be carry-over from other donors' samples. The chain's CDR3 is CASSLALATEQYF. The CDR3 region has the DNA TGTGCCAGCAGCTTAGCCCTCGCAACCGAGCAGTACTTC.